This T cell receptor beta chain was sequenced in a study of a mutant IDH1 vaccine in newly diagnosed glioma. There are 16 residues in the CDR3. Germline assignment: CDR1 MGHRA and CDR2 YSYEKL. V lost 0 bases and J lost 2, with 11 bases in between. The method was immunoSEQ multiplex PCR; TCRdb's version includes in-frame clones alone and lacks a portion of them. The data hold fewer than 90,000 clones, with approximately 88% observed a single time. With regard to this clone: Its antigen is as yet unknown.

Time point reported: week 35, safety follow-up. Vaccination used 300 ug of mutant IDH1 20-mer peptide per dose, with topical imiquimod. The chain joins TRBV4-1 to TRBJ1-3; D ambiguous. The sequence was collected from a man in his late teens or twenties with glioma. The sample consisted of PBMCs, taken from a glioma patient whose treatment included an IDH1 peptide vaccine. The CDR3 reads CASSQDPYKAGNTIYF. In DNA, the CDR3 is TGCGCCAGCAGCCAAGATCCGTATAAGGCTGGAAACACCATATATTTT.